This TCR beta chain was obtained from a study of blood T cell repertoires in COVID-19. Sequenced by immunoSEQ multiplex PCR; TCRdb stores in-frame clones only, minus some. Among just over 250,000 clones listed, around 86% were seen once. The CDR3 has 14 amino acids. Germline V gene data show CDR1 as MNHEY and CDR2 as SVGEGT. The germline V and J ends were trimmed by 3 bases and 6 bases, with 11 bases remaining between them. The receptor was derived from a man aged 35 to 55 who had recovered from COVID-19. Sample: peripheral blood. The chain carries TRBV6-2 or TRBV6-3 and TRBJ2-2, with no clear D. CDR3 in amino acids: CASSYTLYAGELFF. The CDR3 coding sequence is TGTGCCAGCAGTTATACCCTATACGCCGGGGAGCTGTTTTTT.